Detailed here is one T cell receptor beta chain. RNA transcripts served as the template for amplifying TCR beta CDR3 regions. First-round RT-PCR with HTBI primers amplified the TCR CDR3 region. TCRdb recomputed calls from the multiplex PCR reads with MiXCR, one row per CDR3 protein. The sample lists some 510,000 distinct CDR3 sequences; around 21% were seen once. This CDR3 is 14 amino acids long. V shed 6 bases, J shed 5 bases, and the junction held 8 bases outside the gene matches. The sample comes from a study of T cells in Graves' hyperthyroidism and ophthalmopathy. For the study at large: Upon initial diagnosis and before any treatment, peripheral blood was collected.

Together with thyroid ultrasound, orbital computed tomography, serum thyroxine and TRAb, clinical symptoms were used for diagnoses. The V and J genes are TRBV12-3 or TRBV12-4 and TRBJ2-5; 8 bases map to TRBD1. Sequenced: blood. The sequence was obtained from a man younger than 35 with Graves' hyperthyroidism. The CDR3 here is CASSVDRARETQYF. CDR3 in DNA: TGTGCCAGCAGCGTGGACAGGGCCCGGGAGACCCAGTACTTC.